This T cell receptor beta chain was identified in a study of vaccination and CD4 T cells after COVID-19. Study at large: Cells were stimulated with overlapping spike peptide pools from SARS-CoV-2, HCoV-NL63, HCoV-OC43 and HCoV-229E.

Cultured CD4+ T cell DNA underwent sequencing with the Oncomine TCR Beta short-read assay. Using the QIAamp micro DNA kit, genomic DNA was extracted from the CD4+ T cells that had been cultured. TCRdb fed the PCR reads into MiXCR, producing one record per CDR3 protein. Here the sample spans around 10,000 distinct CDR3 sequences, about 30% being singletons. This clonotype was recorded a few times. The antigen is not known. As for treatment: approximately nine-day PBMC culture with coronavirus spike peptide pools or control peptides (ViraFEST assay). It was before the COVID-19 pandemic (2011-2018) that the unexposed donor's CD4+ T cells were collected. Trimming removed 3 bases from V and 8 bases from J; junction bases left unmatched: 8. The V gene's germline CDR1 is DFQATT and CDR2 SNEGSKA (reference sequence). The CDR3 loop spans 13 amino acids.

The sequencing sample was made of CD4+ T cells from blood, cultured in vitro. This receptor was obtained from a human donor in good health. The V gene is TRBV20-1, the J gene TRBJ2-3; 7 positions match TRBD2. For the CDR3, the DNA is TGCAGTGCTAGCTTCAGGGAGGGAGGTACGCAGTATTTT. Its protein is CSASFREGGTQYF.